The 23 T cell receptor beta chains below all came from one sample that was sequenced in a study of T-cell reconstitution after alpha-beta-depleted transplantation in children. Unique molecular identifiers were used in preparing the TCRbeta library. TCRdb ran MiXCR on the PCR reads and lists one entry per CDR3 protein. The table includes more than 450,000 distinct CDR3 sequences, 18% detected once. The source was PBMCs from the stem cell graft donor, collected from the stem cell graft. These receptors came from a human donor who donated a stem cell graft to a child with acute lymphoblastic leukemia.

The chain combines TRBV9 with TRBJ2-5, with unresolved D. The CDR3 runs to 14 residues. CDR1 is SGDLS, CDR2 YYNGEE, per germline. The V end was cut by 0 bases, the J end by 1 base, with 7 bases between. Here the CDR3 reads CASSVDNRQETQYF. In DNA, the CDR3 is TGTGCCAGCAGCGTAGACAACCGCCAAGAGACCCAGTACTTC.

The chain has TRBV5-1 and TRBJ2-5; D possibly uses TRBD1 or TRBD2 (6 bases each). The CDR3 is 14 residues long. Germline V lookup: CDR1 SGHRS, CDR2 YFSETQ. V was trimmed by 2 bases and J by 5 bases, leaving 13 bases between them. The DNA for the CDR3 is TGCGCCAGCAGCTTCAAGGGGGGTGGTGAGACCCAGTACTTC. This translates into CASSFKGGGETQYF.

The chain couples TRBV9 to TRBJ2-7; perhaps TRBD2 as D (5 bases). Trimming removed 3 bases from V and 6 bases from J, with 10 bases in between. CDR1 SGDLS and CDR2 YYNGEE come from the germline V gene. There are 12 residues in the CDR3. The CDR3 is CASSGPGVEQYF. The CDR3 DNA is TGTGCCAGCAGCGGGCCCGGGGTCGAGCAGTACTTC.

Here the CDR3 DNA reads TGTGCCTGGAGCCCGGGACAGGCGTTTGAAGCTTTCTTT. Protein: CAWSPGQAFEAFF. The chain joins TRBV30 to TRBJ1-1; TRBD1 matches at 8 bases. This CDR3 is 13 amino acids long. V gave up 3 bases and J gave up 7 bases; unmatched junction bases: 7. In germline, CDR1 is GTSNPN, CDR2 SVGIG (reference sequence).

J is TRBJ2-1 and V is TRBV20-1, with D hard to call. The CDR3 consists of 13 residues. Per germline, CDR1 DFQATT and CDR2 SNEGSKA (reference sequence). The V gene lost 3 bases and the J gene lost 8 bases, with 14 bases spanning the gap. CDR3 loop: CSARGLIQDEQFF. The CDR3 DNA follows: TGCAGTGCTAGGGGCTTAATTCAGGATGAGCAGTTCTTC.

This clonotype was recorded only once. This chain links TRBV5-1 with TRBJ2-7, with D perhaps given as TRBD1 or TRBD2 (7 bases each). Germline V lookup: CDR1 SGHRS, CDR2 YFSETQ. The CDR3 is 15 residues long. V lost 4 bases and J 2 bases, leaving 16 bases between the germline ends. In DNA form, the CDR3 reads TGCGCCAGCAGCCCGAGCGGGACAGAGACCTACGAGCAGTACTTC. The encoded protein is CASSPSGTETYEQYF.

The V and J genes are TRBV5-6 and TRBJ2-3, with 11 nucleotides matching TRBD2. V shed 0 bases and J 2 bases; nucleotides not matched to a gene: 2. CDR3 size: 16 residues. From germline, CDR1 is SGHDT and CDR2 YYEEEE. The DNA of the CDR3 is TGTGCCAGCAGCTTGGTACTAGCGGGGGCCACAGATACGCAGTATTTT. It yields the protein CASSLVLAGATDTQYF.

This clonotype was seen more than once but under ten times. This sequence joins TRBV27 and TRBJ2-1; TRBD2 matches at 11 bases. Germline assignment: CDR1 MNHEY and CDR2 SMNVEV (reference sequence). After removal of 6 bases from V and 3 bases from J, the junction contained 4 bases not matched to a gene. The CDR3 sequence is 15 residues long. The CDR3 sequence is CASRTGLADYNEQFF. CDR3 in DNA: TGTGCCAGCAGGACGGGACTAGCGGACTACAATGAGCAGTTCTTC.

This clonotype has a handful of counts. This rearrangement joins TRBV5-5 to TRBJ1-2, with D possibly TRBD1 on 6 matching bases. The germline V and J ends were trimmed by 3 bases and 5 bases, with 17 bases remaining between them. The germline gives CDR1 SGHKS, CDR2 YYEKEE (reference sequence). The CDR3 is 15 residues long. The CDR3 DNA follows: TGTGCCAGCAGCTCCCTGGCACAGGGAGGATATGGCTACACCTTC. It translates to CASSSLAQGGYGYTF. Based on the CDR3 plus reference TRBV5-5 and TRBJ1-2, the full variable domain is DAGVTQSPTHLIKTRGQQVTLRCSPISGHKSVSWYQQVLGQGPQFIFQYYEKEERGRGNFPDRFSARQFPNYSSELNVNALLLGDSALYLCASSSLAQGGYGYTFGSGTRLTVV.

The V call is TRBV3-1, the J call TRBJ1-6; 9 bases fit TRBD1. The CDR3 has 15 amino acids. Germline CDR1 reads LGHDT; CDR2 reads YNNKEL (reference sequence). The V gene end was trimmed by 4 bases and the J gene end by 9 bases; junction bases not matched to a gene: 7. The CDR3 bases are TGTGCCAGCAGCCCCTTCCGGGACAGGGTTTCACCCCTCCACTTT. This translates into CASSPFRDRVSPLHF.

V and J are TRBV14 and TRBJ1-2; TRBD1 agrees at 8 bases. The CDR3 has 14 residues. Germline trimming cut 5 bases from V and 8 bases from J; bases unmatched to any gene: 10. Germline values: CDR1 SGHDN, CDR2 FVKESK. CDR3 DNA: TGTGCCAGCAGCATCCGCGGACAGGGTGGGGGCTACACCTTC. It is translated as CASSIRGQGGGYTF.

This clonotype has just a few counts. The chain uses TRBV19 and TRBJ2-1; TRBD2 might be the D (6 bases). Trimming removed 8 bases from V and 1 base from J, with 21 bases in between. Germline CDR1 reads LNHDA; CDR2 reads SQIVND (reference sequence). The CDR3 loop spans 17 amino acids. As DNA, the CDR3 is TGTGCCAGTCAAGAGGTGGGCGGGGATCCGTCCTACAATGAGCAGTTCTTC. Translating it yields CASQEVGGDPSYNEQFF.

The sample holds a few counts of this clonotype. The V gene is TRBV20-1, the J gene TRBJ1-4; D call uncertain. This CDR3 comprises 12 residues. Looked up from germline, CDR1 is DFQATT and CDR2 is SNEGSKA (reference sequence). V was trimmed by 5 bases and J by 8 bases, leaving 12 bases between them. The CDR3: CSALDGGEKLFF. CDR3 DNA sequence: TGCAGTGCTCTGGACGGCGGCGAAAAACTGTTTTTT.

This clonotype has a handful of counts. The genes are TRBV20-1 and TRBJ2-1; D not resolved. This CDR3 comprises 13 residues. Germline V lookup: CDR1 DFQATT, CDR2 SNEGSKA (reference sequence). V lost 3 bases to trimming and J lost 7 bases, with 13 bases between them. The CDR3 here is CSARAVNSNEQFF. In DNA form, the CDR3 reads TGCAGTGCTAGGGCCGTAAATTCGAATGAGCAGTTCTTC.

This clonotype was observed a few times. CDR3 sequence (DNA): TGCGCCAGCAGCTTAAGAGGACAGGGGCGAAACACCGGGGAGCTGTTTTTT. Translated: CASSLRGQGRNTGELFF. The V and J genes are TRBV5-1 and TRBJ2-2, with 9 bases lining up with TRBD1. CDR1 is SGHRS, CDR2 YFSETQ, per germline. This CDR3 has 17 amino acids. V was pared by 2 bases and J by 2 bases, with 7 bases of the junction left unmatched. Supplemented by reference TRBV5-1 and TRBJ2-2, the full variable domain reads KAGVTQTPRYLIKTRGQQVTLSCSPISGHRSVSWYQQTPGQGLQFLFEYFSETQRNKGNFPGRFSGRQFSNSRSEMNVSTLELGDSALYLCASSLRGQGRNTGELFFGEGSRLTVL.

This clonotype was detected only a few times. The genes are TRBV27 and TRBJ1-2, with TRBD1 as a possible D gene (6 bases). Germline V CDR1 and CDR2: MNHEY, SMNVEV (reference sequence). V shed 6 bases and J shed 1 base, with 12 bases lying between them. This CDR3 has 14 amino acids. CDR3 DNA sequence: TGTGCCAGCAGGGCTCGGACAGATAACTATGGCTACACCTTC. Translating gives CASRARTDNYGYTF.

The chain links TRBV9 to TRBJ2-3; TRBD2 agrees at 7 bases. V was pared by 3 bases and J by 1 base, with 5 bases of the junction left unmatched. CDR1 SGDLS and CDR2 YYNGEE come from the germline V gene. This CDR3 has 15 residues. Here the CDR3 reads CASSAGGMGTDTQYF. The CDR3 bases are TGTGCCAGCAGCGCGGGGGGAATGGGCACAGATACGCAGTATTTT. Together with reference TRBV9 and TRBJ2-3, the CDR3 gives the full variable domain: DSGVTQTPKHLITATGQRVTLRCSPRSGDLSVYWYQQSLDQGLQFLIQYYNGEERAKGNILERFSAQQFPDLHSELNLSSLELGDSALYFCASSAGGMGTDTQYFGPGTRLTVL.

The chain recombines TRBV7-2 with TRBJ1-5; D not resolved. The CDR3 is 15 residues long. CDR1 SGHTA and CDR2 FQGNSA come from the germline V gene. The ends were cut back, 2 bases at V and 0 bases at J, with 8 bases in the middle. CDR3 sequence (DNA): TGTGCCAGCAGCTTATATGGGTATAGCAATCAGCCCCAGCATTTT. Its translation: CASSLYGYSNQPQHF.

This clonotype came up a few times. V gene TRBV2 combines with J gene TRBJ2-4, with a possible D match to TRBD2 (5 bases). CDR1 and CDR2 from the germline V gene are SNHLY and FYNNEI. V gave up 11 bases and J gave up 7 bases, with 18 bases separating them. The CDR3 has 13 residues. The CDR3 DNA reads TGTGCCCTTGGTGTCGGGGTGGAGAACATTCAGTACTTC. Encoded protein: CALGVGVENIQYF.

The chain joins TRBV11-2 to TRBJ2-7; weak D call: TRBD1 (6 bases). The CDR3 has 15 residues. Trimming left V 2 bases short and J 0 bases short, with 11 bases between. Germline V gene data show CDR1 as SGHAT and CDR2 as FQNNGV. CDR3 DNA: TGTGCCAGCAGCTTACTCGGACAGAGCTCCTACGAGCAGTACTTC. Translating gives CASSLLGQSSYEQYF.

V and J are TRBV27 and TRBJ2-1; either TRBD1 or TRBD2 may fit D (6 bases each). V dropped 0 bases and J dropped 2 bases, with 14 bases sitting between them. The CDR3 is 17 amino acids. CDR1 is MNHEY and CDR2 is SMNVEV in the germline V gene (reference sequence). The CDR3 region has the DNA TGTGCCAGCAGTTTATCGGGGGCTAGCGCCCCCTACAATGAGCAGTTCTTC. Amino acids: CASSLSGASAPYNEQFF.

This clonotype appeared a few times. This chain connects TRBV2 to TRBJ2-7; 10 bases fit TRBD2. The CDR3 runs to 15 residues. V was clipped by 3 bases and J by 4 bases; unmatched bases: 6. Germline V gene data show CDR1 as SNHLY and CDR2 as FYNNEI. Written as DNA, the CDR3 is TGTGCCAGCAGTGAGCGGCTAGCGGGAGATTACGAGCAGTACTTC. As protein: CASSERLAGDYEQYF.

The rearrangement uses TRBV6-5 and TRBJ1-2; D possibly corresponds to TRBD1 (5 bases). V lost 4 bases and J 2 bases, leaving 11 bases between the germline ends. The CDR3 spans 14 residues. CDR1 is MNHEY, CDR2 SVGAGI, per germline. Written as DNA, the CDR3 is TGTGCCAGCAGTTTCAATGCAGGGAACTATGGCTACACCTTC. It is translated as CASSFNAGNYGYTF.